This T cell receptor beta chain was observed in a study of blood T cell repertoires in COVID-19. For the study at large: The United States, Italy and Spain were the sources of the acute and convalescent COVID-19 samples. In each case, the material was cDNA or gDNA derived from T cells, B-cell-depleted T cells, or PBMCs.

Original analysis: Nucleated cell number was recorded as an estimate derived from reference gene primer amplification. Assay: immunoSEQ multiplex PCR; the TCRdb copy retains only in-frame clones and omits some. Clone size and the V and J calls come from that table; the DNA yielded D and trimming. The data contain 99,000 or so clones, about 91% of them seen just once; the ten biggest clones take up 5% to 6.5%. CDR3 size: 14 residues. From germline, CDR1 is SGHTS and CDR2 YDEGEE. The ends lost 5 bases at V and 2 bases at J; junction bases unmatched: 6. The chain combines TRBV5-8 with TRBJ2-7, with 8 bases fitting TRBD1. The TCR comes from a human donor in a cohort sampled during active COVID-19. The sequenced material came from peripheral blood. The CDR3 loop is CASRKTGETYEQYF. The CDR3 DNA reads as TGTGCCAGCAGGAAGACAGGGGAAACCTACGAGCAGTACTTC.